Below are 19 T cell receptor beta chains sequenced from a single sample in a study of PD-1 blockade in classical Hodgkin lymphoma. Following autologous stem cell transplantation, relapse occurred in every patient, and exposure to brentuximab vedotin varied. Clones were sequenced by immunoSEQ multiplex PCR, and TCRdb holds only the in-frame ones, with some missing. Of some 100,000 clones in the sample, around nine tenths are singletons; the top ten hold 5.5% to 8.5%. Here the sequenced sample was peripheral blood mononuclear cells (PBMCs), taken before the second cycle of nivolumab. These receptors came from a human donor with classical Hodgkin lymphoma.

CDR3 sequence: CASSMTRTSGGDTQYF. The CDR3 DNA follows: TGTGCCAGTAGTATGACCCGGACTAGCGGTGGGGATACGCAGTATTTT. The chain combines TRBV19 with TRBJ2-3, with 10 bases fitting TRBD2. The CDR3 is made up of 16 amino acids. Per the germline V gene, CDR1 is LNHDA and CDR2 is SQIVND (reference sequence). V was clipped by 3 bases and J by 6 bases; unmatched bases: 9.

This chain uses TRBV28 with TRBJ2-3, with TRBD2 matching over 10 bases. The CDR3 loop spans 15 amino acids. The V gene end was trimmed by 7 bases and the J gene end by 5 bases; junction bases not matched to a gene: 9. Germline CDR1 and CDR2: MDHEN and SYDVKM. CDR3 residues: CASIIAGGMLDTQYF. As DNA, the CDR3 is TGTGCCAGCATAATAGCGGGGGGTATGCTAGATACGCAGTATTTT.

V gene TRBV19 combines with J gene TRBJ2-1, with 12 bases matching TRBD1. The germline V gene has CDR1 LNHDA and CDR2 SQIVND (reference sequence). The CDR3 contains 14 residues. The V and J ends lost 8 bases and 6 bases, in that order; junction bases with no gene match: 5. CDR3 amino acids: CASVPGQGANEQFF. CDR3 coding DNA: TGTGCCAGTGTTCCGGGACAGGGGGCCAATGAGCAGTTCTTC.

This rearrangement joins TRBV28 to TRBJ1-6, with D maybe TRBD1 (6 bases). This CDR3 contains 15 residues. With 7 bases removed from V and 6 bases from J, the gap between germline ends came to 16 bases. CDR1 is MDHEN and CDR2 is SYDVKM in the germline V gene. The CDR3 region has the DNA TGTGCCAGCATCTCTCCAGGGGCGTCTAATTCACCCCTCCACTTT. Translating gives CASISPGASNSPLHF.

The rearrangement links TRBV25-1 to TRBJ1-1; D is perhaps TRBD1 (5 bases). This CDR3 region has 12 residues. The germline V and J ends were trimmed by 5 bases and 5 bases, with 9 bases remaining between them. Germline CDR1 MGHDK, CDR2 SYGVNS. The CDR3 protein is CASSIRGTEAFF. CDR3 coding DNA: TGTGCCAGCAGTATTAGGGGTACTGAAGCTTTCTTT.

The chain joins TRBV13 to TRBJ2-5; 7 bases are a match to TRBD1. The CDR3 runs 15 residues. V was clipped by 1 base and J by 2 bases; unmatched bases: 4. CDR1 and CDR2 (germline): PRHDT, FYEKMQ (reference sequence). The CDR3 region is CASSLEGAPQETQYF. CDR3 DNA sequence: TGTGCCAGCAGCTTAGAGGGGGCACCACAAGAGACCCAGTACTTC.

This sequence joins TRBV20-1 and TRBJ2-2, with D possibly TRBD1 on 5 matching bases. Deletions cut 6 bases from V and 6 bases from J, with 8 bases between. CDR1 and CDR2 (germline): DFQATT, SNEGSKA (reference sequence). This CDR3 spans 11 amino acids. DNA of the CDR3: TGCAGTGCACTCAGGGCCGGGGAGCTGTTTTTT. As protein: CSALRAGELFF.

The rearrangement joins TRBV14 to TRBJ2-3, with D hard to call. V was pared by 7 bases and J by 2 bases, with 13 bases between. CDR1 and CDR2 from the germline V gene are SGHDN and FVKESK. The CDR3 has 14 amino acids. This CDR3 reads CASKGRFFTDTQYF. In DNA form, the CDR3 reads TGTGCCAGCAAGGGCCGATTTTTCACAGATACGCAGTATTTT.

V gene TRBV4-2 combines with J gene TRBJ1-3; D is undetermined. The ends were cut back, 0 bases at V and 8 bases at J, with 17 bases in the middle. CDR1 LGHNA and CDR2 YNFKEQ come from the germline V gene. The CDR3 covers 16 residues. This CDR3 reads CASSQEDSAAEHTIYF. DNA for the CDR3: TGTGCCAGCAGCCAAGAAGATTCGGCAGCAGAACACACCATATATTTT.

This chain uses TRBV2 with TRBJ1-4, with D uncertain. The CDR3 has 13 residues. The germline CDR1 and CDR2 sequences are SNHLY and FYNNEI. Trimming shortened V by 11 bases and J by 3 bases, and 13 bases separated the two germline ends. Here the CDR3 DNA reads TGTGCCGGTCAGTTGGATGCTAATGAAAAACTGTTTTTT. Translated, it gives CAGQLDANEKLFF.

The J gene is TRBJ1-5, the V gene TRBV30; the D gene is possibly TRBD1 (5 bases). The CDR3 has 14 amino acids. Trimming removed 6 bases from V and 4 bases from J, with 16 bases in between. CDR1 and CDR2 (germline): GTSNPN, SVGIG (reference sequence). In DNA form, the CDR3 reads TGTGCCTGCAGTTTTGGGGGAGGAAATCAGCCCCAGCATTTT. It is translated as CACSFGGGNQPQHF.

This clone was seen a handful of times. The chain has TRBV6-5 and TRBJ1-2, with D unresolved. The CDR3 is 14 amino acids. V lost 6 bases, J lost 3 bases, and 14 bases lay in between. In germline, CDR1 is MNHEY, CDR2 SVGAGI. DNA of the CDR3: TGTGCCAGCAGCCGGAGCTACACTGACTATGGCTACACCTTC. Amino acids: CASSRSYTDYGYTF.

This chain uses TRBV7-2 with TRBJ1-2; D unresolved. The germline CDR1 and CDR2 sequences are SGHTA and FQGNSA. V was trimmed by 0 bases and J by 2 bases, leaving 10 bases between them. CDR3 length: 15 residues. This CDR3 is CASSLARAGNYGYTF. The CDR3 DNA sequence: TGTGCCAGCAGCTTAGCGAGAGCAGGAAACTATGGCTACACCTTC.

The gene calls are TRBV7-6 and TRBJ2-1, with D unresolved. Per germline, CDR1 SGHVS and CDR2 FNYEAQ. This CDR3 is built from 15 residues. V lost 3 bases and J 8 bases, leaving 17 bases between the germline ends. CDR3 sequence: CASSFSSMGADEQFF. CDR3 DNA sequence: TGTGCCAGCAGCTTTTCTAGTATGGGTGCCGATGAGCAGTTCTTC.

The rearrangement joins TRBV2 to TRBJ1-1; a weak D match, TRBD1 (5 bases). V lost 6 bases to trimming and J lost 3 bases, with 11 bases between them. CDR3 size: 13 residues. Germline V gene data show CDR1 as SNHLY and CDR2 as FYNNEI. The CDR3, as DNA: TGTGCCAGCAGAAAACTCAGGGACACTGAAGCTTTCTTT. Protein product: CASRKLRDTEAFF.

The chain links TRBV7-6 to TRBJ1-3; D ambiguous. Trimming took off 1 base at V and 0 bases at J, with 13 bases between the two ends. The germline gives CDR1 SGHVS, CDR2 FNYEAQ. CDR3 length: 17 amino acids. CDR3 region: CASSLVGRTISGNTIYF. In nucleotides, the CDR3 is TGTGCCAGCAGCTTAGTAGGGCGGACGATCTCTGGAAACACCATATATTTT.

The chain combines TRBV30 with TRBJ2-3; no clear D gene. The CDR3 length is 13 residues. Germline CDR1 and CDR2: GTSNPN and SVGIG (reference sequence). V was pared by 0 bases and J by 2 bases, with 6 bases between. Here the CDR3 DNA reads TGTGCCTGGAGTGTACAAGTCACAGATACGCAGTATTTT. Its translation: CAWSVQVTDTQYF.

This clone has only one observation. V and J are TRBV11-2 and TRBJ2-6; D tentatively reads TRBD1 or TRBD2 (5 bases each). The CDR3 sequence is 18 residues long. With 1 base removed from V and 2 bases from J, the gap between germline ends came to 15 bases. From germline, CDR1 is SGHAT and CDR2 FQNNGV. CDR3 nucleotides: TGTGCCAGCAGCTTAGGGCGTGTTCGGGGACCTGGGGCCAACGTCCTGACTTTC. This sequence encodes CASSLGRVRGPGANVLTF.

The J gene is TRBJ2-7, the V gene TRBV19; either TRBD1 or TRBD2 may supply D (5 bases each). CDR3 length: 14 residues. The germline V gene encodes CDR1 LNHDA and CDR2 SQIVND (reference sequence). V was shortened by 4 bases and J by 0 bases, with 10 bases between the two germline ends. CDR3 loop: CASSTGRNSYEQYF. The DNA for the CDR3 is TGTGCCAGTAGTACGGGACGGAACTCCTACGAGCAGTACTTC.